This T cell receptor beta chain appears in the sequencing data of a study of T cell responses to AZD1222 COVID-19 vaccine. This CDR3 comprises 18 residues. Germline CDR1 LGHNA, CDR2 YNFKEQ. V was clipped by 2 bases and J by 5 bases; unmatched bases: 13. Clones were read by immunoSEQ multiplex PCR, and TCRdb kept only the in-frame ones, dropping some. The sample consists of 140,000 or so clones, roughly 87% of them appearing once. The chain has TRBV4-2 and TRBJ2-1; the match to TRBD1 covers 9 bases. The receptor's source is an adult who received the MenACWY meningococcal vaccine as a control. The sequencing used peripheral blood, collected 28 days after the second dose of the MenACWY control vaccine. This chain's CDR3 is CASSQRLRDRETHNEQFF. The CDR3 nucleotides are TGTGCCAGCAGCCAAAGACTCCGGGACAGGGAGACTCACAATGAGCAGTTCTTC.